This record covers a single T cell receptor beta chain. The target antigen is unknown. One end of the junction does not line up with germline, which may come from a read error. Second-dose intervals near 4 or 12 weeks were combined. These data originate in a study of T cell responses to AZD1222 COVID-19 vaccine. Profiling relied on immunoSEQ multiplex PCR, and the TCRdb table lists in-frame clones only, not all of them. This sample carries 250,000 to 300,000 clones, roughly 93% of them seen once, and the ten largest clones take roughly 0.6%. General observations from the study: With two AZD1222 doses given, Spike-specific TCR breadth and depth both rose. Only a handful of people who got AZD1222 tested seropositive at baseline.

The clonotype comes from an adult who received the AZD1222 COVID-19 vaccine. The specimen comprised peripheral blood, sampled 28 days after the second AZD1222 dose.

CDR3 protein: CASSIGGLAEETQYF. The CDR3, as DNA: TGTGCCAGTAGCATAGGTGGGCTAGCGGAAGAGACCCAGTACTTC. J is TRBJ2-5 and V is TRBV19; 7 bases are a match to TRBD2. The CDR3 is 15 amino acids. Germline CDR1 LNHDA, CDR2 SQIVND (reference sequence). Using reference TRBV19 and TRBJ2-5 for the parts outside the CDR3, the full variable domain is DGGITQSPKYLFRKEGQNVTLSCEQNLNHDAMYWYRQDPGQGLRLIYYSQIVNDFQKGDIAEGYSVSREKKESFPLTVTSAQKNPTAFYLCASSIGGLAEETQYFGPGTRLLVL.